The 29 T cell receptor beta chains below all came from one sample that was sequenced in a study of identical twins. TCRdb passed the 5' RACE reads through MiXCR, listing each CDR3 protein once. The table has approximately 410,000 distinct CDR3 sequences, approximately 17% seen once; the top ten hold less than 15%. The sequencing input was naive T cells sorted from blood. The receptor set was obtained from a middle-aged man in good health.

This clonotype was detected only a few times. The rearrangement uses TRBV11-2 and TRBJ2-5; no clear D gene. V was trimmed by 8 bases and J by 2 bases, leaving 15 bases between them. Germline loops: CDR1 SGHAT, CDR2 FQNNGV. CDR3 length equals 14 residues. CDR3 region: CASAAPFPQETQYF. CDR3 sequence (DNA): TGTGCCAGCGCCGCCCCCTTCCCGCAAGAGACCCAGTACTTC. Based on the CDR3 plus reference TRBV11-2 and TRBJ2-5, the full variable domain is EAGVAQSPRYKIIEKRQSVAFWCNPISGHATLYWYQQILGQGPKLLIQFQNNGVVDDSQLPKDRFSAERLKGVDSTLKIQPAKLEDSAVYLCASAAPFPQETQYFGPGTRLLVL.

This clonotype was observed at least ten times. This chain joins TRBV29-1 and TRBJ2-7, with D maybe TRBD1 (8 bases). The ends were cut back, 4 bases at V and 3 bases at J, with 16 bases in the middle. This CDR3 region has 14 residues. The germline V gene has CDR1 SQVTM and CDR2 ANQGSEA. CDR3 region: CSVGRTGRDYEQYF. CDR3 nucleotide sequence: TGCAGCGTTGGCCGGACAGGGAGGGACTACGAGCAGTACTTC.

The gene calls are TRBV5-1 and TRBJ2-1; TRBD1 matches 9 bases. J lost 8 bases, V lost 3 bases, and 6 bases had no gene match. The length of the CDR3 is 14 residues. CDR1 and CDR2 (germline): SGHRS, YFSETQ. CDR3 DNA sequence: TGCGCCAGCAGCTGGGGACAGGGTACCTATGAGCAGTTCTTC. Translation: CASSWGQGTYEQFF.

This clonotype appeared many times. The gene calls are TRBV6-6 and TRBJ1-5; TRBD1 matches at 8 bases. The junction had 10 bases not matched to a gene; V was cut back by 8 bases and J by 10 bases. CDR1 and CDR2 (germline): MNHNY, SVGAGI (reference sequence). The CDR3 is 13 residues long. Here the CDR3 reads CASLGQAGGPQHF. The CDR3 bases are TGTGCCAGCCTCGGACAGGCAGGGGGCCCCCAGCATTTT.

This clonotype occurred many times. This chain joins TRBV20-1 and TRBJ1-6; no firm D call. The V and J ends lost 2 bases and 5 bases respectively, with 16 bases between them. This CDR3 contains 16 residues. The germline V gene has CDR1 DFQATT and CDR2 SNEGSKA (reference sequence). The CDR3 coding sequence is TGCAGTGCTAGAAGATCGAGGCAGGCGGATAATTCACCCCTCCACTTT. Protein product: CSARRSRQADNSPLHF.

This chain links TRBV5-6 with TRBJ2-2, with D uncertain. The ends were cut back, 2 bases at V and 4 bases at J, with 18 bases in the middle. CDR3 size: 17 residues. Germline values: CDR1 SGHDT, CDR2 YYEEEE. CDR3: CASSFNVGGKGTGELFF. DNA for the CDR3: TGTGCCAGCAGCTTCAATGTAGGTGGGAAAGGCACCGGGGAGCTGTTTTTT.

V and J are TRBV2 and TRBJ1-5, with D perhaps matching TRBD1 (5 bases). V gave up 4 bases and J gave up 5 bases, with 12 bases separating them. The germline V gene encodes CDR1 SNHLY and CDR2 FYNNEI. The CDR3 covers 14 residues. DNA for the CDR3: TGTGCCAGCAGTGGTGGGGGGTACGATCAGCCCCAGCATTTT. Its protein is CASSGGGYDQPQHF.

Only a few counts were recorded for this clonotype. The chain carries TRBV5-1 and TRBJ2-2, with 8 positions matching TRBD1. J was trimmed by 7 bases and V by 4 bases; bases with no gene match: 6. Germline CDR1 is SGHRS and CDR2 is YFSETQ. The CDR3 is 14 residues long. The CDR3: CASSESTGVGELFF. The CDR3, as DNA: TGCGCCAGCAGCGAATCGACAGGGGTCGGGGAGCTGTTTTTT.

This chain connects TRBV12-3 or TRBV12-4 to TRBJ2-3, with 12 bases matching TRBD2. V was pared by 5 bases and J by 1 base, with 13 bases of the junction left unmatched. This CDR3 has 19 amino acids. CDR3 amino acids: CASSRYASGGAGGTDTQYF. In nucleotides, the CDR3 is TGTGCCAGCAGTAGGTACGCTAGCGGGGGGGCCGGTGGCACAGATACGCAGTATTTT.

This clonotype was detected only a few times. Here the CDR3 reads CASSQEETGNTVAYEQYF. DNA of the CDR3: TGCGCCAGCAGCCAAGAGGAGACAGGGAATACAGTGGCCTACGAGCAGTACTTC. The chain uses TRBV4-3 and TRBJ2-7; 7 bases line up with TRBD1. The CDR3 runs 18 residues. Germline V gives CDR1 LGHNA, CDR2 YSLEER. V was pared by 0 bases and J by 2 bases, with 13 bases of the junction left unmatched.

The gene calls are TRBV6-1 and TRBJ2-2; 10 bases fit TRBD1. V trimming: 6 bases; J trimming: 3 bases; junction bases outside the gene matches: 7. This CDR3 has 16 amino acids. Germline CDR1 MNHNS, CDR2 SASEGT. The CDR3 nucleotides read TGTGCCAGCAGGCCCCGACAGGGGGCCGACACCGGGGAGCTGTTTTTT. This sequence encodes CASRPRQGADTGELFF.

The table lists this clonotype with a few counts. This chain uses TRBV20-1 with TRBJ2-5; TRBD1 or TRBD2 may be the D gene (5 bases each). Germline V gene sequence: CDR1 DFQATT, CDR2 SNEGSKA (reference sequence). V gave up 0 bases and J gave up 2 bases, with 13 bases separating them. CDR3 length: 15 residues. CDR3 in DNA: TGCAGTGCTAGAGAGGGACGGGTAGCACAAGAGACCCAGTACTTC. Translation: CSAREGRVAQETQYF.

As concerns this clonotype: This CDR3 fails to terminate in the conserved phenylalanine or tryptophan, so it likely reflects a read error. The rearrangement uses TRBV10-3 and TRBJ2-7; 8 nucleotides align to TRBD2. The CDR3 spans 14 residues. J was trimmed by 2 bases and V by 10 bases; bases with no gene match: 10. Germline assignment: CDR1 ENHRY and CDR2 SYGVKD. In DNA form, the CDR3 reads TGTGCCACCAGGGCGTTGGGACTAGCCTACGAGCAGTACATC. The encoded protein is CATRALGLAYEQYI.

This chain links TRBV10-3 with TRBJ2-1; 10 positions match TRBD2. The germline V gene encodes CDR1 ENHRY and CDR2 SYGVKD. This CDR3 has 17 residues. Trimming cost V 6 bases and J 5 bases; bases outside gene matches: 13. The CDR3 DNA sequence: TGTGCCATCAGCGGGCTCACTACTAGCGGGATCGACAATGAGCAGTTCTTC. Protein: CAISGLTTSGIDNEQFF.

This clonotype turned up a few times. Written as DNA, the CDR3 is TGTGCCAGCAGCCAAGATCGAGGATTAAGGTACAATGAGCAGTTCTTC. Protein product: CASSQDRGLRYNEQFF. The chain is built from TRBV3-1 and TRBJ2-1; no reliable D call. This CDR3 spans 16 amino acids. With 0 bases removed from V and 4 bases from J, the gap between germline ends came to 13 bases. The germline V gene has CDR1 LGHDT and CDR2 YNNKEL (reference sequence).

The chain combines TRBV4-2 with TRBJ1-1, with unresolved D. The CDR3 is 15 residues long. V lost 0 bases and J 5 bases, leaving 13 bases between the germline ends. Germline lookup yields CDR1 LGHNA and CDR2 YNFKEQ. This chain's CDR3 is CASSQDNKGGTEAFF. The DNA for the CDR3 is TGTGCCAGCAGCCAAGATAATAAGGGAGGTACTGAAGCTTTCTTT.

The rearrangement uses TRBV20-1 and TRBJ1-3; tentatively, D is TRBD1 (6 bases). V lost 5 bases, J lost 2 bases, and 13 bases lay in between. Germline CDR1 and CDR2: DFQATT and SNEGSKA (reference sequence). This CDR3 contains 14 residues. In DNA, the CDR3 is TGCAGTGCTCCCCAAGGGGGTCCTGGAAACACCATATATTTT. It encodes CSAPQGGPGNTIYF.

This clonotype has at least ten counts. The CDR3: CSASPWDRNTEAFF. CDR3 bases: TGCAGTGCTAGCCCGTGGGACCGGAACACTGAAGCTTTCTTT. The gene calls are TRBV20-1 and TRBJ1-1; tentatively, D is TRBD1 (5 bases). V lost 3 bases and J lost 1, with 12 bases in between. Germline loops: CDR1 DFQATT, CDR2 SNEGSKA (reference sequence). CDR3 length: 14 residues.

This clonotype was seen repeatedly, ten times or more. The chain is built from TRBV12-3 or TRBV12-4 and TRBJ2-7; D not resolved. V was shortened by 5 bases and J by 7 bases, with 12 bases between the two germline ends. There are 12 residues in the CDR3. The CDR3 coding sequence is TGTGCCAGCAGTCCCCTCTTTCGGGAGCAGTACTTC. This codes for CASSPLFREQYF.

This clonotype has ten or more counts. The chain joins TRBV5-1 to TRBJ2-7; TRBD1 matches at 8 bases. After removal of 0 bases from V and 7 bases from J, the junction contained 9 bases not matched to a gene. The CDR3 runs to 15 residues. The V gene's germline CDR1 is SGHRS and CDR2 YFSETQ. CDR3 sequence: CASSLDRRGRGEQYF. Here the CDR3 DNA reads TGCGCCAGCAGCTTGGATCGCAGGGGGCGAGGAGAGCAGTACTTC.

This chain joins TRBV30 and TRBJ1-2; D is possibly TRBD1 (5 bases). This CDR3 has 14 amino acids. Between the trimmed V and J ends, which lost 3 bases and 3 bases, there was a span of 14 bases. Germline CDR1 is GTSNPN and CDR2 is SVGIG (reference sequence). The CDR3 bases are TGTGCCTGGAGCGCAATGGACACCCACTATGGCTACACCTTC. This translates into CAWSAMDTHYGYTF.

This clonotype has just a few counts. The J gene is TRBJ1-1, the V gene TRBV5-5, with D uncertain. Germline V gene sequence: CDR1 SGHKS, CDR2 YYEKEE (reference sequence). V was clipped by 1 base and J by 1 base, with 11 bases between them. This CDR3 contains 15 residues. The CDR3 region is CASSLWVRPNTEAFF. The CDR3 region has the DNA TGTGCCAGCAGCTTGTGGGTACGACCGAACACTGAAGCTTTCTTT.

This clonotype has a count of ten or more. The genes are TRBV12-3 or TRBV12-4 and TRBJ2-1; either TRBD1 or TRBD2 may fit D (5 bases each). This CDR3 is 16 amino acids long. Trimming shortened V by 2 bases and J by 8 bases, and 19 bases separated the two germline ends. CDR3 region: CASSLHRDLGGDEQFF. Here the CDR3 DNA reads TGTGCCAGCAGTTTACACCGGGACCTGGGTGGTGATGAGCAGTTCTTC.

The sample holds a few counts of this clonotype. The chain joins TRBV11-2 to TRBJ1-2, with 7 bases aligning to TRBD1. CDR1 and CDR2 (germline): SGHAT, FQNNGV. The J segment lost 0 bases and the V segment lost 5 bases, leaving 12 bases of the junction unmatched. This CDR3 has 17 residues. The chain's CDR3 is CASSLYPGQATNYGYTF. CDR3 bases: TGTGCCAGCAGCCTATACCCTGGACAGGCTACTAACTATGGCTACACCTTC.

The J gene is TRBJ2-3, the V gene TRBV5-6; 8 bases fit TRBD1. V shed 7 bases, J shed 5 bases, and the junction held 6 bases outside the gene matches. The CDR3 has 13 amino acids. Germline CDR1 is SGHDT and CDR2 is YYEEEE. The CDR3 bases are TGTGCCAGCCGGGGACAGGCCGGAGATACGCAGTATTTT. As protein: CASRGQAGDTQYF.

This clonotype showed up many times. J is TRBJ1-4 and V is TRBV20-1, with a tentative D call TRBD1 (5 bases). The CDR3 has 14 residues. Germline values: CDR1 DFQATT, CDR2 SNEGSKA (reference sequence). V was cut by 2 bases and J by 1 base, with 8 bases left in between. The CDR3 region is CSARSGETNEKLFF. The CDR3 nucleotides are TGCAGTGCTAGATCGGGGGAAACTAATGAAAAACTGTTTTTT.

This clonotype was picked up a small number of times. One junction end does not reproduce the germline sequence, and a read error may be involved. This chain links TRBV5-1 with TRBJ2-7; D assignment may be TRBD1 or TRBD2 (5 bases each). The germline V gene has CDR1 SGHRS and CDR2 YFSETQ. This CDR3 comprises 14 residues. This chain's CDR3 is CASSLRGAGDEQYF. The CDR3 coding sequence is TGCGCCAGCAGCTTGAGGGGCGCCGGGGACGAACAGTACTTC.

This clonotype was recorded many times. This chain uses TRBV5-1 with TRBJ1-2; tentatively, D is TRBD1 (5 bases). Germline loops: CDR1 SGHRS, CDR2 YFSETQ. The CDR3 has 15 residues. The V and J ends lost 7 bases and 0 bases respectively, with 16 bases between them. DNA for the CDR3: TGCGCCAGCTGGGACCTACTGACGGCTAACTATGGCTACACCTTC. Translation: CASWDLLTANYGYTF.

This clonotype occurred a few times. The rearrangement joins TRBV3-1 to TRBJ2-1, with 10 positions matching TRBD2. Trimming removed 1 base from V and 9 bases from J; junction bases left unmatched: 12. The CDR3 spans 17 residues. CDR1 and CDR2 (germline): LGHDT, YNNKEL (reference sequence). CDR3 DNA sequence: TGTGCCAGCAGCCAAGGTATCCGGCTAGCGGGGGTTAGTGAGCAGTTCTTC. It is translated as CASSQGIRLAGVSEQFF.